Given below is one T cell receptor (beta chain) in context. Its antigen is unknown. This sample was included in a study of PD-1 blockade in classical Hodgkin lymphoma. Whole-study context: It was nivolumab at 3 mg/kg, given intravenously every 2 weeks, that patients received. Regarding the study as a whole: Baseline diversity resembling that of newly diagnosed patients was seen in complete responders. CD4+ TCR diversity climbed significantly by C4D1, unlike CD8+ TCR diversity.

As to time point: cycle 4 day 1 (C4D1), after less than seven weeks of nivolumab. Each and every patient relapsed after autologous stem cell transplantation, and patients got differing brentuximab vedotin exposure. Patients reached a best response of complete response, partial response or progressive disease. Germline CDR1 reads MDHEN; CDR2 reads SYDVKM. The CDR3 consists of 16 residues. Germline trimming cut 7 bases from V and 6 bases from J; bases unmatched to any gene: 13. TCRdb's table, derived via immunoSEQ multiplex PCR, lists solely in-frame clones and lacks some. This table has 7,500 to 9,000 clones, roughly 89% appearing once.

The source of this sequence is a human donor with classical Hodgkin lymphoma. This chain connects TRBV28 to TRBJ2-2; 8 nucleotides line up with TRBD2. Sequencing was performed on peripheral blood mononuclear cells (PBMCs), taken before the fourth cycle of nivolumab. The DNA of the CDR3 is TGTGCCAGCATATTAGCGGGAAGAGCGCAGGCCGGGGAGCTGTTTTTT. Translation gives CASILAGRAQAGELFF.